This T cell receptor beta chain was profiled in a study of T-cell memory formation after mild COVID-19. This clonotype appeared a few times. Its antigen remains unidentified. Whole-study results and caveats: There was a balanced CD4/CD8 profile in clones contracting day 15 to 85, and later expanders leaned CD4+. Still unconfirmed is whether the second-wave clones peaking on day 37 recognized SARS-CoV-2.

Using its own MiXCR run on the 5' RACE reads, TCRdb lists one record per CDR3 protein. This sample yields fewer than 250,000 distinct CDR3 sequences, of which around 30% are seen a single time; approximately 10% belongs to the top ten. The CDR3 runs to 14 residues. The J gene is TRBJ2-7, the V gene TRBV21-1; whether TRBD2, the table's D call, matches the DNA was not checked. TRBV21-1 is assigned pseudogene status. This sequence originates from an adult woman who had mild COVID-19 (a few samples of this study predate the infection). Cell type and time point are not known. Sequenced sample: PBMCs or a T cell subset sorted from them (not recorded which). CDR3 loop: CASSKSGGYYEQYF. The CDR3 DNA is TGTGCCAGCAGCAAAAGTGGAGGGTACTACGAGCAGTACTTC.